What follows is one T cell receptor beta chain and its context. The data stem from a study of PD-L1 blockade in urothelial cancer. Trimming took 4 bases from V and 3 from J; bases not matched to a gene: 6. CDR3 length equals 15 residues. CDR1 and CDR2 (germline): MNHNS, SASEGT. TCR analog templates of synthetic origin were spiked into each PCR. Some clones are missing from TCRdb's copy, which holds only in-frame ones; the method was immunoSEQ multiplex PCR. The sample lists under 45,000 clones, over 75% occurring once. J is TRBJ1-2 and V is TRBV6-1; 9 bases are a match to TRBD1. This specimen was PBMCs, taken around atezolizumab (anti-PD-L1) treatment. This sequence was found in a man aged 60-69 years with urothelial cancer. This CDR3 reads CASSGFRDRDYGYTF. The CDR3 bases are TGTGCCAGCAGTGGGTTCCGGGACAGGGACTATGGCTACACCTTC.